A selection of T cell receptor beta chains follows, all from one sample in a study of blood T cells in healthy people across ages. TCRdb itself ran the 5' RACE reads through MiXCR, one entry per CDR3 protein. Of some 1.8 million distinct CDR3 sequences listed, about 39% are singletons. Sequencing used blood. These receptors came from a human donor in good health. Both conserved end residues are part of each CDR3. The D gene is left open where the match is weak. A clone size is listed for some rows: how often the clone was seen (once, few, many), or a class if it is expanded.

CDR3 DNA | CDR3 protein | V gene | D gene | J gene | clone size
TGTGCCAGCAGTGGAAACAGGGGAGTGGATGAAAAACTGTTTTTT | CASSGNRGVDEKLFF | TRBV25-1 | TRBD1 | TRBJ1-4 | .
TGCAGTGCCATTGATAGGGACTGGCAAGAGACCCAGTACTTC | CSAIDRDWQETQYF | TRBV20-1 | . | TRBJ2-5 | few
TGTGCCAGCAGTTTAAAACAGGGGAATGAGCAGTTCTTC | CASSLKQGNEQFF | TRBV27 | TRBD1 | TRBJ2-1 | .
TGTGCCAGCAGCGCCCGGACAGGTGACGAGCAGTACTTC | CASSARTGDEQYF | TRBV9 | TRBD1 | TRBJ2-7 | .
TGTGCCAGCAGTGAGCCGACAGGGGGGGCCAAAAACATTCAGTACTTC | CASSEPTGGAKNIQYF | TRBV6-1 | TRBD1 | TRBJ2-4 | many
TGTGCCAGCAGCGGAACAGTGGGATACGAGCAGTACTTC | CASSGTVGYEQYF | TRBV14 | . | TRBJ2-7 | few
TGTGCCAGCAGCTCCAGGGGGGGGCAGTACACTGAAGCTTTCTTT | CASSSRGGQYTEAFF | TRBV7-2 | TRBD1 | TRBJ1-1 | .
TGCAGCGTTCTACGGGGGAGGGGGGGAGAGACCCAGTACTTC | CSVLRGRGGETQYF | TRBV29-1 | . | TRBJ2-5 | .
TGCGCCAGCAGCCAAACTACGACAGGGTCCTATAATTCACCCCTCCACTTT | CASSQTTTGSYNSPLHF | TRBV4-3 | TRBD1 | TRBJ1-6 | .
TGTGCCAGCAGCTTCGGACAGCTAAACTACGAGCAGTACTTC | CASSFGQLNYEQYF | TRBV7-2 | . | TRBJ2-7 | many
TGCGCCAGCAGCTTTTTCCGGGACGGAGAAGAAGCTTTCTTT | CASSFFRDGEEAFF | TRBV5-1 | . | TRBJ1-1 | .
TGTGCCAGCAGTTACTCGATTTCAGAGCGGTGGAACTACGAGCGGTACTTC | CASSYSISERWNYERYF | TRBV6-2/TRBV6-3 | . | TRBJ2-7 | .
TGTGCCAGCAGTGCCCTCTGGGGATCGTACTATGGCTACACCTTC | CASSALWGSYYGYTF | TRBV28 | . | TRBJ1-2 | .
TGTGCCAGCAGCTTAGAGTTGGGGACAGGGGAATGGGAGACCCAGTACTTC | CASSLELGTGEWETQYF | TRBV11-3 | TRBD1 | TRBJ2-5 | few
TGCGCCAGCAGCCAAGATAGGTCGAGGGGGTCAGATACGCAGTATTTT | CASSQDRSRGSDTQYF | TRBV4-1 | . | TRBJ2-3 | few
TGTGCCAGCAGTTACTCGGGGGCTGGCGAGCAGTTCTTC | CASSYSGAGEQFF | TRBV6-5 | . | TRBJ2-1 | .
TGTGCCAGCAGCTCCCTTCGTGGATGGGGTCTTGGCGAGCAGTACTTC | CASSSLRGWGLGEQYF | TRBV12-3/TRBV12-4 | . | TRBJ2-7 | .
TGTGCTAGTGGTTTTTATGGGTATGAGCAGTTCTTC | CASGFYGYEQFF | TRBV12-5 | . | TRBJ2-1 | .
TGCAGTGCTAGCTTTGGGACGGATGAAAAACTGTTTTTT | CSASFGTDEKLFF | TRBV20-1 | . | TRBJ1-4 | .
TGTGCCAGCAGTTCCCACCCTAGCGGGGGGGCCGCCTACGAGCAGTACTTC | CASSSHPSGGAAYEQYF | TRBV28 | TRBD2 | TRBJ2-7 | few
TGTGCCAGCAGGTGGTCAGGGTCGGAGACCCAGTACTTC | CASRWSGSETQYF | TRBV6-1 | . | TRBJ2-5 | few
TGTGCCAGCAGCCGCCTTGCGGGGAGTCGAGGACAGCCCCAGCATTTT | CASSRLAGSRGQPQHF | TRBV12-3/TRBV12-4 | . | TRBJ1-5 | few
TGCGCCAGCAGCGGGTTGGGTCTGGCGGACGAGCAGTACTTC | CASSGLGLADEQYF | TRBV5-1 | . | TRBJ2-7 | .
TGTGCCAGCAGCGTAAGGGCCGAGGCGAGCTCCTACGAGCAGTACTTC | CASSVRAEASSYEQYF | TRBV9 | . | TRBJ2-7 | few
TGTGCCAGCAGCTCAATCCGGACGGGGCCTATCTATGGCTACACCTTC | CASSSIRTGPIYGYTF | TRBV11-2 | . | TRBJ1-2 | .
TGTGCCAGCAGTTTGGGAGGGTTTAGTCAGCCCCAGCATTTT | CASSLGGFSQPQHF | TRBV28 | . | TRBJ1-5 | .
TGTGCCAGCAGCTTAACAGGGTTCCGTGAGCCCCAGCATTTT | CASSLTGFREPQHF | TRBV5-4 | . | TRBJ1-5 | .
TGCAGCGTTGCTCAGGGGCGCTCTGGGGCCAACGTCCTGACTTTC | CSVAQGRSGANVLTF | TRBV29-1 | . | TRBJ2-6 | many
TGCAGCGTTGCCTACCCCGGGACCAAGGGCCACGAGCAGTACTTC | CSVAYPGTKGHEQYF | TRBV29-1 | . | TRBJ2-7 | many
TGTGCCAGCAGCTTTACTAGGGACAGGGGGCAAGAGACCCAGTACTTC | CASSFTRDRGQETQYF | TRBV7-2 | TRBD1 | TRBJ2-5 | .
TGTGCCAGCAGTTACTCGGAGTTCTACGAGCAGTACTTC | CASSYSEFYEQYF | TRBV6-5 | . | TRBJ2-7 | .
TGTGCCAGCAGCTTAGCGGGTAGAAGGGCCGGGGCCAACGTCCTGACTTTC | CASSLAGRRAGANVLTF | TRBV7-2 | . | TRBJ2-6 | .
TGTGCCAGCAGACCTACGCCGGGACAGGGCGAGGATACGCAGTATTTT | CASRPTPGQGEDTQYF | TRBV11-1 | TRBD1 | TRBJ2-3 | .
TGTGCCAGCAGCGCTCTTGGGGGGCGCGTCTATGGCTACACCTTC | CASSALGGRVYGYTF | TRBV7-2 | . | TRBJ1-2 | .
TGTACCAGCAGTGCCACCACCCTCGAGGGGGTACGAGAGTACTTC | CTSSATTLEGVREYF | TRBV6-5 | . | TRBJ2-7 | few
TGCAGCGTTTTCCCAGGGGGCGAATCTATGAACACTGAAGCTTTCTTT | CSVFPGGESMNTEAFF | TRBV29-1 | TRBD1 | TRBJ1-1 | few
TGCGCCAGCAGCCCGGGACTACGGGCGGGGGATATCTACGAGCAGTACTTC | CASSPGLRAGDIYEQYF | TRBV5-1 | TRBD2 | TRBJ2-7 | .
TGTGCCAGCAGTGAACGACGGAGCTCCTACAATAAGCAGTTCTTC | CASSERRSSYNKQFF | TRBV25-1 | . | TRBJ2-1 | .
TGTGCCAGCAGCCCCGGCGGGCAGCCTGGTTTAATTGAGCAGTTCTTC | CASSPGGQPGLIEQFF | TRBV11-1 | . | TRBJ2-1 | few
TGTGCCAGCAGCCAAGAGGGGATGGGATCGTATGCTTTCTTT | CASSQEGMGSYAFF | TRBV3-1 | . | TRBJ1-1 | once
TGTGCCAGCAGTTACTCCGACAATCGGGGAGATACGCAGTGTTTT | CASSYSDNRGDTQCF | TRBV6-6 | . | TRBJ2-3 | .
TGCAGTTCCAACCCGCGAGGGGAAGGGTTCTTC | CSSNPRGEGFF | TRBV20-1 | . | TRBJ2-1 | .
TGCAGTTGTGGAGGGCTCGAGAGCTCCTACGAGCAGTACTTC | CSCGGLESSYEQYF | TRBV20-1 | . | TRBJ2-7 | many
TGTGCCAGCAGCCAAGCAGGGTTTAAGGGAGATACGCAGTATTTT | CASSQAGFKGDTQYF | TRBV3-1 | . | TRBJ2-3 | .